These 31 T cell receptor beta chains came from one sample sequenced in a study of cytomegalovirus exposure and HLA in healthy donors. Researchers ran the PCR with 60 Vbeta and 13 Jbeta primers. The assay was immunoSEQ multiplex PCR, and TCRdb's table has in-frame clones only and misses some. Among 150,000 to 200,000 clones listed, about four fifths were seen once. Sequencing used PBMCs. The receptors stem from a woman aged 45 to 65 in good health and CMV-seronegative.

This clone was seen more than once but under ten times. J is TRBJ2-7 and V is TRBV5-5; D is ambiguous. Germline V gene data show CDR1 as SGHKS and CDR2 as YYEKEE (reference sequence). Trimming took 2 bases from V and 5 from J, leaving 5 bases between them. This CDR3 contains 11 residues. CDR3 protein: CASSLSDEQYF. CDR3 in DNA: TGTGCCAGCAGCTTATCGGACGAGCAGTACTTC.

This CDR3 is CASSPTSSIGTDTQYF. DNA for the CDR3: TGTGCCAGCAGCCCAACTTCTAGCATTGGTACAGATACGCAGTATTTT. The rearrangement uses TRBV7-9 and TRBJ2-3; maybe TRBD2 (5 bases). V dropped 5 bases and J dropped 3 bases, with 18 bases sitting between them. This CDR3 has 16 residues. Germline V CDR1 and CDR2: SEHNR, FQNEAQ (reference sequence).

A word on this clone: A read error may produce the germline difference seen at one junction end. V is TRBV7-7 and J is TRBJ2-1; 8 bases line up with TRBD2. The germline gives CDR1 SSHAT, CDR2 FNYEAQ (reference sequence). The CDR3 sequence is 14 residues long. The CDR3 spells CASSPLAAFNGQFF. The DNA of the CDR3 is TGTGCTAGCAGCCCACTAGCGGCCTTCAATGGGCAGTTCTTC. Filled out from reference TRBV7-7 and TRBJ2-1, the complete variable domain reads GAGVSQSPRYKVTKRGQDVTLRCDPISSHATLYWYQQALGQGPEFLTYFNYEAQPDKSGLPSDRFSAERPEGSISTLTIQRTEQRDSAMYRCASSPLAAFNGQFFGPGTRLTVL.

The sample holds one count of this clone. The chain links TRBV7-2 to TRBJ1-2, with D unclear. V lost 4 bases and J 0 bases, leaving 9 bases between the germline ends. Germline lookup yields CDR1 SGHTA and CDR2 FQGNSA. This CDR3 comprises 14 residues. The CDR3 here is CASSSHMANYGYTF. The CDR3 bases are TGTGCCAGCAGCTCACACATGGCTAACTATGGCTACACCTTC.

This clone showed up just a few times. V usage is TRBV6-6 and J usage is TRBJ2-7, with 7 bases identical to TRBD2. This CDR3 contains 15 residues. Germline V CDR1 and CDR2: MNHNY, SVGAGI (reference sequence). V lost 2 bases and J lost 6; bases outside the gene matches: 10. CDR3 region: CASSYIAERGSEQYF. The DNA for the CDR3 is TGTGCCAGCAGTTACATCGCGGAGCGGGGTAGCGAGCAGTACTTC.

V and J are TRBV7-2 and TRBJ2-1, with D tentatively TRBD1 (6 bases). Germline V gives CDR1 SGHTA, CDR2 FQGNSA. The CDR3 runs 15 residues. The V end lost 6 bases, the J end lost 3 bases, and 15 bases lay between the germline ends. The CDR3 DNA sequence: TGTGCCAGCAGGGAGAGGACAGCGTTCTACAATGAGCAGTTCTTC. As protein: CASRERTAFYNEQFF.

V gene TRBV6-5 combines with J gene TRBJ1-2; TRBD1 matches 10 bases. This CDR3 comprises 15 residues. The germline V gene encodes CDR1 MNHEY and CDR2 SVGAGI. The junction had 9 bases not matched to a gene; V was cut back by 3 bases and J by 8 bases. The chain's CDR3 is CASSYSGQGGRGYTF. The CDR3 DNA follows: TGTGCCAGCAGTTATTCTGGACAGGGGGGTAGGGGCTACACCTTC.

This rearrangement joins TRBV28 to TRBJ1-2; D is unclear. Germline values: CDR1 MDHEN, CDR2 SYDVKM. V lost 5 bases and J lost 0, with 7 bases in between. CDR3 length: 13 amino acids. The CDR3 spells CASSPTANYGYTF. The CDR3 bases are TGTGCCAGCAGTCCCACAGCTAACTATGGCTACACCTTC.

This chain links TRBV9 with TRBJ2-5, with TRBD1 matching over 7 bases. Looked up from germline, CDR1 is SGDLS and CDR2 is YYNGEE. This CDR3 comprises 15 residues. V lost 0 bases and J lost 2; bases outside the gene matches: 4. CDR3 nucleotides: TGTGCCAGCAGCGTAGGAGGGGGACAGCAAGAGACCCAGTACTTC. Residues: CASSVGGGQQETQYF.

A few counts support this clone. This sequence joins TRBV28 and TRBJ2-7; a possible D gene is TRBD1 (6 bases). Germline CDR1 is MDHEN and CDR2 is SYDVKM. CDR3 length: 15 residues. Between the trimmed V and J ends, which lost 4 bases and 3 bases, there was a span of 16 bases. CDR3 in DNA: TGTGCCAGCAGTTCACACAGGGAGCCCAGCTACGAGCAGTACTTC. Amino acid sequence: CASSSHREPSYEQYF.

The chain has TRBV19 and TRBJ2-2; TRBD1 agrees at 7 bases. The CDR3 covers 16 residues. Germline trimming cut 5 bases from V and 4 bases from J; bases unmatched to any gene: 10. The germline gives CDR1 LNHDA, CDR2 SQIVND (reference sequence). In DNA, the CDR3 is TGTGCCAGTAGTTCGGGACAGACATCGGTCACCGGGGAGCTGTTTTTT. It is translated as CASSSGQTSVTGELFF.

The genes are TRBV9 and TRBJ1-1, with D perhaps matching TRBD1 (6 bases). V shed 4 bases and J shed 1 base, with 14 bases lying between them. The CDR3 runs to 15 residues. CDR1 is SGDLS and CDR2 is YYNGEE in the germline V gene. CDR3 bases: TGTGCCAGCAGCCCCCCCGGACAGTCGAACACTGAAGCTTTCTTT. Translated: CASSPPGQSNTEAFF.

The chain links TRBV5-1 to TRBJ2-5, with unresolved D. Near its end, the DNA agrees better with TRBJ2-7, so the J call may be wrong. CDR1 SGHRS and CDR2 YFSETQ come from the germline V gene. The CDR3 sequence is 14 residues long. The CDR3 here is CASSLERNSYEQYF. CDR3 coding DNA: TGCGCCAGCAGCTTGGAACGCAACTCCTACGAGCAGTACTTC.

The table lists this clone with a few counts. V usage is TRBV7-3 and J usage is TRBJ2-3; tentative D call: TRBD2 (6 bases). The CDR3 is 15 amino acids. V lost 0 bases to trimming and J lost 6 bases, with 13 bases between them. Per germline, CDR1 SGHTA and CDR2 FQGTGA. CDR3 region: CASSLTPTRSDTQYF. The CDR3 DNA reads as TGTGCCAGCAGCTTAACCCCGACTAGGTCGGATACGCAGTATTTT.

This rearrangement joins TRBV7-2 to TRBJ1-6; D may be TRBD1 (6 bases). Between the trimmed V and J ends, which lost 6 bases and 7 bases, there was a span of 19 bases. The CDR3 length is 16 residues. CDR1 is SGHTA and CDR2 is FQGNSA in the germline V gene. CDR3 in DNA: TGTGCCAGCAGGAAAGGTTCCGGGACAAGGAATTCACCCCTCCACTTT. Translating it yields CASRKGSGTRNSPLHF.

The chain joins TRBV10-3 to TRBJ2-3; D is uncertain. Trimming stripped 6 bases from V and 2 bases from J, with 9 bases between. Germline-derived CDR1 and CDR2 are ENHRY and SYGVKD. This CDR3 has 13 residues. CDR3 protein: CAIRSRDTDTQYF. CDR3 DNA: TGTGCCATCAGGAGTCGCGACACAGATACGCAGTATTTT.

The chain links TRBV7-2 to TRBJ2-3; a possible D gene is TRBD1 (6 bases). CDR1 and CDR2 (germline): SGHTA, FQGNSA. The V gene lost 3 bases and the J gene lost 2 bases, with 9 bases spanning the gap. The CDR3 runs to 14 residues. The CDR3 DNA reads TGTGCCAGCAGCTTCCGGGACACCACAGATACGCAGTATTTT. It translates to CASSFRDTTDTQYF.

A remark on this clone: Germline is not matched at one junction end, which may reflect a read error. The CDR3 loop is CASSALDYLLF. In DNA, the CDR3 is TGTGCCAGCAGTGCCCTAGACTACCTCCTCTTC. The chain employs TRBV6-1 and TRBJ2-1; tentative D call: TRBD2 (5 bases). This CDR3 comprises 11 residues. In germline, CDR1 is MNHNS, CDR2 SASEGT.

The chain carries TRBV15 and TRBJ2-7; 7 bases match TRBD1. This CDR3 comprises 14 residues. Germline V lookup: CDR1 LNHNV, CDR2 YYDKDF (reference sequence). V shed 3 bases and J 2 bases; nucleotides not matched to a gene: 4. The DNA for the CDR3 is TGTGCCACCAGCAGCCGGGACAGACCCTACGAGCAGTACTTC. It is translated as CATSSRDRPYEQYF.

Here the CDR3 reads CASSRQGMGTNEKLFF. The CDR3 bases are TGCGCCAGCAGTCGACAGGGGATGGGAACTAATGAAAAACTGTTTTTT. The gene calls are TRBV5-1 and TRBJ1-4, with TRBD1 matching 8 bases. Per germline, CDR1 SGHRS and CDR2 YFSETQ. There are 16 residues in the CDR3. With 5 bases clipped from V and 1 base from J, the junction kept 7 bases outside the gene matches.

This chain joins TRBV14 and TRBJ1-1; D is perhaps TRBD1 (5 bases). The V end was cut by 3 bases, the J end by 8 bases, with 13 bases between. Germline CDR1 and CDR2: SGHDN and FVKESK. This CDR3 has 13 amino acids. The CDR3 sequence: CASSHQGGFEAFF. The CDR3 coding sequence is TGTGCCAGCAGCCACCAGGGAGGCTTCGAAGCTTTCTTT.

CDR3 amino acids: CASSVATRAGTDTQYF. DNA of the CDR3: TGTGCCAGCAGCGTAGCTACTCGCGCGGGGACAGATACGCAGTATTTT. The chain combines TRBV9 with TRBJ2-3; maybe TRBD2 (6 bases). Per the germline V gene, CDR1 is SGDLS and CDR2 is YYNGEE. The V gene lost 0 bases and the J gene lost 3 bases, with 14 bases spanning the gap. The CDR3 contains 16 residues.

The chain couples TRBV28 to TRBJ1-2; 9 positions agree with TRBD1. CDR3 size: 14 residues. Trimming removed 10 bases from V and 3 bases from J; junction bases left unmatched: 9. Germline assignment: CDR1 MDHEN and CDR2 SYDVKM. CDR3 coding DNA: TGTGCCATCAACGAACAGGGGGCGGACTATGGCTACACCTTC. Protein product: CAINEQGADYGYTF.

The chain recombines TRBV11-2 with TRBJ2-3; 12 nucleotides align to TRBD2. Germline assignment: CDR1 SGHAT and CDR2 FQNNGV. The CDR3 is 16 residues long. V was pared by 3 bases and J by 0 bases, with 1 base of the junction left unmatched. The CDR3 DNA is TGTGCCAGCAGCTTTCTAGCGGGAGGGAGCACAGATACGCAGTATTTT. Protein: CASSFLAGGSTDTQYF.

V is TRBV10-3 and J is TRBJ2-3; weak D call: TRBD2 (6 bases). CDR3 size: 15 residues. Germline V gene sequence: CDR1 ENHRY, CDR2 SYGVKD. The ends were cut back, 9 bases at V and 4 bases at J, with 20 bases in the middle. The chain's CDR3 is CAIAPGLSLSDTQYF. The CDR3 DNA sequence: TGTGCCATTGCCCCGGGACTGTCACTATCAGATACGCAGTATTTT.

The chain uses TRBV7-2 and TRBJ2-7, with TRBD1 identical over 7 bases. The germline V gene encodes CDR1 SGHTA and CDR2 FQGNSA. The CDR3 length is 13 residues. V was pared by 4 bases and J by 5 bases, with 5 bases of the junction left unmatched. CDR3 in amino acids: CASSSRGPNEQYF. As DNA, the CDR3 is TGTGCCAGCAGCTCAAGGGGGCCTAACGAGCAGTACTTC.

V is TRBV7-8 and J is TRBJ2-7; D might be TRBD2 (5 bases). The V gene's germline CDR1 is SGHVS and CDR2 FQNEAQ. The CDR3 totals 12 residues. With 2 bases removed from V and 11 bases from J, the gap between germline ends came to 13 bases. DNA for the CDR3: TGTGCCAGCAGCTTAACGCGGACCGGGGAGTACTTC. This sequence encodes CASSLTRTGEYF.

The count of this clone is one. The chain couples TRBV28 to TRBJ2-5, with D possibly TRBD1 on 6 matching bases. The V gene lost 2 bases and the J gene lost 5 bases, with 9 bases spanning the gap. The CDR3 consists of 13 residues. Germline CDR1 MDHEN, CDR2 SYDVKM. CDR3 coding DNA: TGTGCCAGCAGTTTAGGGGGCGAGGAGACCCAGTACTTC. Its protein is CASSLGGEETQYF. Drawing the rest from reference TRBV28 and TRBJ2-5, the complete variable domain is DVKVTQSSRYLVKRTGEKVFLECVQDMDHENMFWYRQDPGLGLRLIYFSYDVKMKEKGDIPEGYSVSREKKERFSLILESASTNQTSMYLCASSLGGEETQYFGPGTRLLVL.

The chain employs TRBV28 and TRBJ2-7, with 8 bases that match TRBD1. With V trimmed by 10 bases and J by 3 bases, 8 bases remained unmatched. Germline CDR1 MDHEN, CDR2 SYDVKM. The CDR3 spans 13 residues. The CDR3 is CATAQGARYEQYF. Written as DNA, the CDR3 is TGTGCCACCGCCCAGGGGGCCCGCTACGAGCAGTACTTC. Variable domain in full (rest from reference TRBV28 and TRBJ2-7): DVKVTQSSRYLVKRTGEKVFLECVQDMDHENMFWYRQDPGLGLRLIYFSYDVKMKEKGDIPEGYSVSREKKERFSLILESASTNQTSMYLCATAQGARYEQYFGPGTRLTVT.

V and J are TRBV7-8 and TRBJ1-4; 8 bases align to TRBD1. The V gene's germline CDR1 is SGHVS and CDR2 FQNEAQ. This CDR3 is 14 amino acids long. Germline trimming cut 4 bases from V and 8 bases from J; bases unmatched to any gene: 6. CDR3 in amino acids: CASSSGQGSEKLFF. The CDR3 DNA reads as TGTGCCAGCAGCTCCGGACAGGGATCGGAAAAACTGTTTTTT. Looking up the rest from reference TRBV7-8 and TRBJ1-4 gives the full variable domain: GAGVSQSPRYKVAKRGQDVALRCDPISGHVSLFWYQQALGQGPEFLTYFQNEAQLDKSGLPSDRFFAERPEGSVSTLKIQRTQQEDSAVYLCASSSGQGSEKLFFGSGTQLSVL.

The chain links TRBV7-9 to TRBJ1-2; a weak D match, TRBD1 (6 bases). Deletions cut 5 bases from V and 0 bases from J, with 10 bases between. CDR3 length: 14 amino acids. Germline V gene data show CDR1 as SEHNR and CDR2 as FQNEAQ (reference sequence). The CDR3 is CASSPGTPNYGYTF. CDR3 nucleotide sequence: TGTGCCAGCAGCCCTGGGACACCTAACTATGGCTACACCTTC.